The 5 T cell receptor beta chains reported below all come from one sample, sequenced in a study of T cell responses to AZD1222 COVID-19 vaccine. Profiling relied on immunoSEQ multiplex PCR, and the TCRdb table lists in-frame clones only, not all of them. The sample consists of 140,000 to 150,000 clones, about nine tenths of them appearing once. The sequences come from peripheral blood, collected 28 days after the second AZD1222 dose. These receptors originate from an adult who received the AZD1222 COVID-19 vaccine.

The chain uses TRBV6-6 and TRBJ1-5, with D tentatively TRBD1 (5 bases). The CDR3 consists of 14 residues. The V end was cut by 2 bases, the J end by 4 bases, with 9 bases between. Germline CDR1 MNHNY, CDR2 SVGAGI (reference sequence). CDR3 bases: TGTGCCAGCAGTTACGGGGCGGAAAATCAGCCCCAGCATTTT. Amino acid sequence: CASSYGAENQPQHF.

This chain joins TRBV7-2 and TRBJ1-1; D is perhaps TRBD1 (5 bases). V lost 4 bases, J lost 6 bases, and 15 bases lay in between. Germline lookup yields CDR1 SGHTA and CDR2 FQGNSA. CDR3 size: 14 residues. CDR3 coding DNA: TGTGCCAGCAGCTCCCATCAGGGTAGCGCTGAAGCTTTCTTT. Protein product: CASSSHQGSAEAFF.

The chain employs TRBV9 and TRBJ2-3; 10 bases agree with TRBD2. The ends lost 4 bases at V and 2 bases at J; junction bases unmatched: 7. The CDR3 has 16 residues. Germline V gene sequence: CDR1 SGDLS, CDR2 YYNGEE. The CDR3 reads CASSTSGGAVTDTQYF. CDR3 DNA sequence: TGTGCCAGCAGCACAAGCGGGGGGGCAGTCACAGATACGCAGTATTTT.

This clone was seen just once. This rearrangement joins TRBV7-9 to TRBJ2-3; D could derive from TRBD1 or TRBD2 (6 bases each). There are 14 residues in the CDR3. Germline loops: CDR1 SEHNR, CDR2 FQNEAQ (reference sequence). Trimming took off 2 bases at V and 3 bases at J, with 9 bases between the two ends. CDR3 loop: CASSLRGTTDTQYF. The CDR3 DNA reads as TGTGCCAGCAGCTTAAGGGGGACTACAGATACGCAGTATTTT.

The V and J genes are TRBV5-1 and TRBJ2-2; TRBD1 might be the D (7 bases). This CDR3 has 16 residues. The V end lost 0 bases, the J end lost 4 bases, and 13 bases lay between the germline ends. The V gene's germline CDR1 is SGHRS and CDR2 YFSETQ. CDR3 region: CASSLAVQGGTGELFF. In DNA, the CDR3 is TGCGCCAGCAGCTTGGCCGTGCAGGGGGGCACCGGGGAGCTGTTTTTT.